A selection of T cell receptor beta chains follows, all from one sample in a study of sequential checkpoint blockade in melanoma. Clones were sequenced by immunoSEQ multiplex PCR, and TCRdb holds only the in-frame ones, with some missing. The sample lists about 28,000 clones, about 88% occurring once. This material consisted of CD8+ T cells sorted from blood (inferred from file names), taken from a patient given nivolumab and ipilimumab in sequence. These receptors were obtained from a human donor with melanoma. CDR3s include the opening cysteine and the closing phenylalanine or tryptophan. The D gene is left open where the match is weak. Expanded clones are given a class, and other clones once, few, many or no size at all.

J	D	V	size	DNA	CDR3
TRBJ1-1	TRBD1	TRBV13	once	TGTGCCAGCAGCCCGGGGACAGGGAACGAAGCTTTCTTT	CASSPGTGNEAFF
TRBJ1-3	NA	TRBV7-8	NA	TGTGCCAGCAGCACCGGGACATCCATTACGGGAAACACCATATATTTT	CASSTGTSITGNTIYF
TRBJ2-2	NA	TRBV9	NA	TGTGCCAGCAGCGTAGAAGGGGTCACCGGGGAGCTGTTTTTT	CASSVEGVTGELFF
TRBJ2-7	NA	TRBV5-1	NA	TGCGCCAGCAGCTTGGGGTCAAACTCCTACGAGCAGTACTTC	CASSLGSNSYEQYF
TRBJ2-3	TRBD2	TRBV2	NA	TGTGCCAGCAGTGAGGGACTAGCGGCGCCGTCTTGGACGCAGTATTTT	CASSEGLAAPSWTQYF
TRBJ1-4	NA	TRBV28	NA	TGTGCCAGCAGCCTAGATCAGGGTTGGGAAAAACTGTTTTTT	CASSLDQGWEKLFF
TRBJ2-2	TRBD2	TRBV5-5	NA	TGCGCCAGCAGCCAAGACTCTAGCGGGAGCTTGAACACCGGGGAGCTGTTTTTT	CASSQDSSGSLNTGELFF
TRBJ2-1	TRBD2	TRBV27	NA	TGTGCCAGCAGCCTCCGGACTAGCGGGAGTGGTGAGCAGTTCTTC	CASSLRTSGSGEQFF
TRBJ1-1	NA	TRBV6-1	few	TGTGCCAGCAGTGAAGGCGGTGGAGTCGAAGCTTTCTTT	CASSEGGGVEAFF
TRBJ2-1	NA	TRBV28	NA	TGTGCCAGCAGTTTGCGCGGCCAGCCTAACAATGAGCAGTTCTTC	CASSLRGQPNNEQFF
TRBJ2-3	NA	TRBV29-1	once	TGCAGCGTTGTTCTCGTCGAGGGCAGCACAGATACGCAGTATTTT	CSVVLVEGSTDTQYF
TRBJ2-7	TRBD2	TRBV20-1	NA	TGCAGTGCTAGGACTAGCCCCGAGCAGTACTTC	CSARTSPEQYF
TRBJ2-1	TRBD2	TRBV7-2	NA	TGTGCCAGCAGCCCGTATCCTGCGGGGGGCGTTTACAATGAGCAGTTCTTC	CASSPYPAGGVYNEQFF
TRBJ1-5	NA	TRBV27	NA	TGTGCCAGCAGTGTACCCCGCAGGACAGCTATCAATCAGCCCCAGCATTTT	CASSVPRRTAINQPQHF
TRBJ2-5	NA	TRBV7-2	NA	TGTGCCAGCAGCTTAAGTTTGGCAGGGCCTTTTCAAGAGACCCAGTACTTC	CASSLSLAGPFQETQYF
TRBJ1-1	NA	TRBV6-5	NA	TGTGCCAGCAGTTACTCGGGGGGAGAAGCTTTCTTT	CASSYSGGEAFF
TRBJ1-2	TRBD1	TRBV29-1	NA	TGCAGCGCCGTGGGGACAGCGAACGGTGGCTACACCTTC	CSAVGTANGGYTF
TRBJ2-2	TRBD1	TRBV27	NA	TGTGCCAGCAGTACCCTTTATCGATTAGGGGGCGCGAACACCGGGGAGCTGTTTTTT	CASSTLYRLGGANTGELFF
TRBJ1-1	TRBD1	TRBV25-1	NA	TGTGCCAGCAGTGTAGGGGGCGAAGCTTTCTTT	CASSVGGEAFF
TRBJ2-2	NA	TRBV25-1	NA	TGTGCCAGCAGTGAAGTAAGCGGTAACACCGGGGAGCTGTTTTTT	CASSEVSGNTGELFF
TRBJ2-2	TRBD1	TRBV25-1	NA	TGTGCCAGCAGTCCCCGGGACAGGGGTCCCACCGGGGAGCTGTTTTTT	CASSPRDRGPTGELFF
TRBJ1-5	NA	TRBV4-3	NA	TGCGCCAGCAGCCAAGGAGGGGGTAGCAATCAGCCCCAGCATTTT	CASSQGGGSNQPQHF
TRBJ2-5	TRBD2	TRBV5-6	NA	TGTGCCAGCAGCTTGCCTACGCGGGGGGAGACCCAGTACTTC	CASSLPTRGETQYF